The text below deals with one T cell receptor beta chain. The antigen is undetermined. Trimming took off 1 base at V and 4 bases at J, with 7 bases between the two ends. The CDR3 runs to 13 residues. The V gene's germline CDR1 is MNHNS and CDR2 SASEGT. The sample originates from a study of cytomegalovirus exposure and HLA in healthy donors. Overall study context: An earlier analysis identified approximately 120 million unique TCR beta sequences in approximately 170 million T cells.

Primers: 60 Vbeta forward and 13 Jbeta reverse. Original processing methods: In a later analysis, about 12 million of around 75 million unique beta chains occurred in at least two donors. The table came from immunoSEQ multiplex PCR; TCRdb's copy has only in-frame clones and leaves some out. V, J and clone size derive from that table, while D and trimming were established from the DNA sequence. Of about 120,000 clones detected, approximately 80% appear once; the ten largest clones hold over 0.2%. General study points: Per published reports, the classifier diagnosed cytomegalovirus status with high specificity and sensitivity.

The chain recombines TRBV6-1 with TRBJ1-2; D is uncertain. The receptor was isolated from a man in his fifties or sixties in good health and CMV-seronegative. The sequenced material came from PBMCs. CDR3 sequence: CASSEVRSYGYTF. The CDR3 region has the DNA TGTGCCAGCAGTGAAGTCAGAAGCTATGGCTACACCTTC.